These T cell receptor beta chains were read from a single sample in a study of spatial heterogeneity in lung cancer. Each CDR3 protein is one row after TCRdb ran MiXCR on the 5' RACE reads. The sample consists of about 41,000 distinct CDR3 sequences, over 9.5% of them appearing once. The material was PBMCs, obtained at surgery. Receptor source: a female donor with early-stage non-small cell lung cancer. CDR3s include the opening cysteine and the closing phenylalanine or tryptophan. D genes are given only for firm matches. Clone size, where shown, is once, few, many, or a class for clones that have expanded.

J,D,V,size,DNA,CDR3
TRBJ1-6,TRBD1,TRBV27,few,TGTGCCAGCAGTTTTTCAGGGGGCGGCTCACCCCTCCACTTT,CASSFSGGGSPLHF
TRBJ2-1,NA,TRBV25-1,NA,TGTGCCAGCAGTGAGGGGAATGAGCAGTTCTTC,CASSEGNEQFF
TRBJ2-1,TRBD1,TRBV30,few,TGTGCCTGGAGTGTACCAGGGGGATACTACAATGAGCAGTTCTTC,CAWSVPGGYYNEQFF
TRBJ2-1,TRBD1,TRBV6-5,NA,TGTGCCAGCAGTGGACAGGGGGGCTCCTACAATGAGCAGTTCTTC,CASSGQGGSYNEQFF
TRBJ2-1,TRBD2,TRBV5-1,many,TGCGCCAGCAGCCCCCGGACTAGCGGGGGATGGGGTGAGCAGTTCTTC,CASSPRTSGGWGEQFF
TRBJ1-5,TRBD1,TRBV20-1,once,TGCAGTGCTACCCAGGGGGTGGGCAATCAGCCCCAGAATTTT,CSATQGVGNQPQNF
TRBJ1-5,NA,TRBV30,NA,TGTGCCTGGAGTGTCGGGCAGGCGGCTCAGCCCCAGCATTTT,CAWSVGQAAQPQHF
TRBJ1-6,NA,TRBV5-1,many,TGCGCCAGCAGCTTGGAATCAGGGAATTCACCCCTCCACTTT,CASSLESGNSPLHF
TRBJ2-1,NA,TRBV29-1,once,TGCAGCGTTGCGGGGAGAGGGTCCTACAATGAGCAGTTCTTC,CSVAGRGSYNEQFF
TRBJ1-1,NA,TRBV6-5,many,TGTGCCAGCAGTTACGAGGTGAACACTGAAGCTTTCTTT,CASSYEVNTEAFF
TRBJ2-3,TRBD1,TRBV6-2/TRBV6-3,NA,TGTGCCAGCAGTTACACGGGACAGTACCTGAGCACAGATACGCAGTATTTT,CASSYTGQYLSTDTQYF
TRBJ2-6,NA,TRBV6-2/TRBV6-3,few,TGTGCCAGCAGTTCGGTCTCTGGGGCCAACGTCCTGACTTTC,CASSSVSGANVLTF
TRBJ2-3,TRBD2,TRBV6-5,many,TGTGCCAGCAGCCCGGGACTAGCTTCTGATACGCAGTATTTT,CASSPGLASDTQYF
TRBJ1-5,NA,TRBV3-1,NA,TGTGCCAGCATCCGTCGGAGCAAAAATAGCCGGGAAAACTTTAGCAATCAGCCCCAGCATTTT,CASIRRSKNSRENFSNQPQHF
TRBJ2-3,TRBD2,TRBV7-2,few,TGTGCCAGCAGCTTAGAGGGACTAGCGGGCACAGATACGCAGTATTTT,CASSLEGLAGTDTQYF
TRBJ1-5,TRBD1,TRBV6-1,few,TGTGCCAGCAGGACTGGACAGGGCAATCAGCCCCAGCATTTT,CASRTGQGNQPQHF
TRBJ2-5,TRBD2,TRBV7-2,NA,TGTGCCAGCAGCTGGTTAGCGGGGGCCGCGGAGACCCGGTACTTC,CASSWLAGAAETRYF
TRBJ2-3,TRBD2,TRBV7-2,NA,TGTGCCAGCAGCTTAATCGGCGCGTCTAGCGGGGGCCGCGTGGATACGCAGTATTTT,CASSLIGASSGGRVDTQYF
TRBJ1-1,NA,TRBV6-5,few,TGTGCCAGCAGTTCCCCGGCGGAGGGTTGGACTGAAGCTTTCTTT,CASSSPAEGWTEAFF
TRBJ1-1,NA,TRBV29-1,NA,TGCAGCGTTGTTTCAAGGGCGGGGAACACTGAAGCTTTCTTT,CSVVSRAGNTEAFF
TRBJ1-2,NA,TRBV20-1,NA,TGCAGTGCTAAGGATCCTAACTATGGCTACACCTTC,CSAKDPNYGYTF
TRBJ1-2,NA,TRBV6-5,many,TGTGCCAGCAGTTACTCTCGCCCCAGGCACTATGGCTACACCTTC,CASSYSRPRHYGYTF
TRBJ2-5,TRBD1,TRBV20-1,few,TGCAGTGCCCATAGCGGGACAGGGGCAGAGACCCAGTACTTC,CSAHSGTGAETQYF
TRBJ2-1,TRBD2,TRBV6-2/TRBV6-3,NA,TGTGCCAGCAGTCTAAGCGGGGGGGCCTACAATGAGCAGTTCTTC,CASSLSGGAYNEQFF
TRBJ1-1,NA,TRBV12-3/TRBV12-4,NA,TGTGCCAGCAGTTCTGGGACGTGGGCTTTCTTT,CASSSGTWAFF
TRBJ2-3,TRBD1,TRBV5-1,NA,TGCGCCAGCAGCAAGACAGGGAGTTACCCAGATACGCAGTATTTT,CASSKTGSYPDTQYF
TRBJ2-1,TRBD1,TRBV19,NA,TGTGCCAGCAGATCCCACGGGGCAGGGGGCGATGAGCAGTTCTTC,CASRSHGAGGDEQFF
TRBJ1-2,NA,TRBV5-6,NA,TGTGCCAGCAGCTTCCCAAGCAACAGGGCAAATGGCTACACCTTC,CASSFPSNRANGYTF
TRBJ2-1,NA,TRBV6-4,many,TGTGCCAGCAGTGTTTCAGCCAACAATGAGCAGTTCTTC,CASSVSANNEQFF
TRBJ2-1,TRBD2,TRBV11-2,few,TGTGCCAGCAGCTTAGAAGATGCGGGGGGCGATGAGCAGTTCTTC,CASSLEDAGGDEQFF
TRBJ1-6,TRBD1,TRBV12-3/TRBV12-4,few,TGTGCCAGCAGTTTCGGGCCCGGGACAGGGGCTTCACCCCTCCACTTT,CASSFGPGTGASPLHF
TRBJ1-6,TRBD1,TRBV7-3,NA,TGTGCCAGCAGCCCGACAGGGGGCATTTCACCCCTCCACTTT,CASSPTGGISPLHF
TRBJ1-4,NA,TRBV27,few,TGTGCCAGCAGTCCCCGACCGTCCCGGGGTGAAAAACTGTTTTTT,CASSPRPSRGEKLFF
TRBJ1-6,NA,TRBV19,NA,TGTGCCAGTAGTCACGGGACTGGGTCACCCCTCCACTTT,CASSHGTGSPLHF
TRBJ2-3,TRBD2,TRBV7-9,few,TGTGCCAGCAGCTCCAGACTAGCGGGGGCTTCAGATACGCAGTATTTT,CASSSRLAGASDTQYF
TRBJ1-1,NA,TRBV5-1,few,TGCGCCAGCAGTCGGGGTGAGGGTTGGAGCACTGAAGCTTTCTTT,CASSRGEGWSTEAFF
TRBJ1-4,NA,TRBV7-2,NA,TGTGCCAGCAGCTTAGAGTTGCACGGAAAACTGTTTTTT,CASSLELHGKLFF
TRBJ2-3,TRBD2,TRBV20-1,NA,TGCAGTGTTCCCGGGACTAGGGAGCAGTATTTT,CSVPGTREQYF
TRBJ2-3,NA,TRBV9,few,TGTGCCAGCAGCGTAGGACAGAGCACAGATACGCAGTATTTT,CASSVGQSTDTQYF
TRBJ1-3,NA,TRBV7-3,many,TGTGCCAGCAGCCCCCGACCTGGAAACACCATATATTTT,CASSPRPGNTIYF
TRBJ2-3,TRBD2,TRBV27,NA,TGTGCCAGCAGTATCGGGACTAGCGGTTACACAGATACGCAGTATTTT,CASSIGTSGYTDTQYF
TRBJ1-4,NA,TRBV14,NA,TGTGCCAGCAGCCAAGACCCGGGAGGAAAACTGTTTTTT,CASSQDPGGKLFF
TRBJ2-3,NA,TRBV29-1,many,TGCAGCGTTGAAGTAGTGGGGGCACTAGGCACAGATACGCAGTATTTT,CSVEVVGALGTDTQYF
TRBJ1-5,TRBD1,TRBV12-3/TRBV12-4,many,TGTGCCAGCAGCATCGGGACAGGGAATCAGCCCCAGCATTTT,CASSIGTGNQPQHF
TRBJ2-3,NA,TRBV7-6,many,TGTGCCAGCAGCCTCTCCATGGGCCGCACAGATACGCAGTATTTT,CASSLSMGRTDTQYF
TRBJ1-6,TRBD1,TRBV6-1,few,TGTGCCAGCAGTGCGGGACAGGGGGTCGGGAATTCACCCCTCCACTTT,CASSAGQGVGNSPLHF
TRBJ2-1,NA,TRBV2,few,TGTGCCTGGGATGCGGGGCTCGAGGCGTTCTTC,CAWDAGLEAFF
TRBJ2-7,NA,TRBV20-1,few,TGCAGTGCTAGTGACATTCTTTCCTACGAGCAGTACTTC,CSASDILSYEQYF
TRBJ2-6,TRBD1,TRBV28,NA,TGTGCCAGCAGTTTATACAGGACAGGGGAGGTTGGGGCCAACGTCCTGACTTTC,CASSLYRTGEVGANVLTF
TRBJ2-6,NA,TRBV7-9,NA,TGTGCCAGTCCCACTGGGGCCAACGTCCTGACTTTC,CASPTGANVLTF
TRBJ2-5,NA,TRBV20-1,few,TGCAGTGCTATCCAATGGACCAGCTTGCAGACCCAGTACTTC,CSAIQWTSLQTQYF
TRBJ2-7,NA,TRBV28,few,TGTGCCAGCAGTCCCGTGGGGTCTTCTTCCTACGAGCAGTACTTC,CASSPVGSSSYEQYF
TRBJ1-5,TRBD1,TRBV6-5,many,TGTGCCAGCAGCCCCTCGGGACAGGGGCGCAATCAGCCCCAGCATTTT,CASSPSGQGRNQPQHF
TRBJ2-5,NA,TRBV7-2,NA,TGTGCCAGCAGGGAAGGTCCAGGTCGGGAGACCCAGTACTTC,CASREGPGRETQYF
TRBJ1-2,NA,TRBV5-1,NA,TGCGCCAGCAGCTTGGCCGTCGGAAACTATGGCTACACCTTC,CASSLAVGNYGYTF
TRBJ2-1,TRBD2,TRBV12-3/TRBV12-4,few,TGTGCCAGCAGTCCCACGGGGGGGGCCTTTGATGAGCAGTTCTTC,CASSPTGGAFDEQFF
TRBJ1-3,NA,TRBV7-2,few,TGTGCCAGCAGCTTGGGTTCAGGCAGCTCTGGAAACACCATATATTTT,CASSLGSGSSGNTIYF
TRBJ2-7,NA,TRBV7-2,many,TGTGCCAGCAGCGCTACTTCGGGATACGAGCAGTACTTC,CASSATSGYEQYF
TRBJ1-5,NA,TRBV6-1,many,TGTGCCAGCAGTGTGAGACCCGATCAGCCCCAGCATTTT,CASSVRPDQPQHF
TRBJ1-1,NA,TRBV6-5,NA,TGTGCCAGCAGTTACTCGTGGGCGGATGGCACTGAAGCTTTCTTT,CASSYSWADGTEAFF